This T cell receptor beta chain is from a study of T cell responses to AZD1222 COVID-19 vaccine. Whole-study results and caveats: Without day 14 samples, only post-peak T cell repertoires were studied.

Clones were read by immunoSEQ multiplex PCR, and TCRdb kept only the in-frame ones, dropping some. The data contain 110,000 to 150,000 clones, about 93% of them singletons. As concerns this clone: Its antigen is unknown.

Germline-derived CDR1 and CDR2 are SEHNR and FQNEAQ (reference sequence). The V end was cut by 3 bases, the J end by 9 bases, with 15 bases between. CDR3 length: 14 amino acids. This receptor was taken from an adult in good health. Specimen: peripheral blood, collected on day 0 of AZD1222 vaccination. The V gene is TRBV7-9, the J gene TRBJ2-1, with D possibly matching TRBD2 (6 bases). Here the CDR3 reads CASSLVGGQGEQFF. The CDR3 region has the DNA TGTGCCAGCAGCTTGGTGGGAGGTCAAGGTGAGCAGTTCTTC.